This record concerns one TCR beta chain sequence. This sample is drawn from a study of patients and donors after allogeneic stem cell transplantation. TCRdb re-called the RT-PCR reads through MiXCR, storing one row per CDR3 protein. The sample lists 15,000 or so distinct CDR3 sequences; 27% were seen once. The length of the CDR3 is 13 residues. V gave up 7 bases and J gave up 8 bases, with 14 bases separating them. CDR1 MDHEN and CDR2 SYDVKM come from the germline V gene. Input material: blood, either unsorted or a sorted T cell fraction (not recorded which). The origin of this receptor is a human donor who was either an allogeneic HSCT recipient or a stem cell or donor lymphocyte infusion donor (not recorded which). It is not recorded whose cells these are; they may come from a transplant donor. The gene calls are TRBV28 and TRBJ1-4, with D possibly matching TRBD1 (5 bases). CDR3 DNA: TGTGCCAGCACCCCAGCAGGGAGAGAAAAACTGTTTTTT. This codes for CASTPAGREKLFF.